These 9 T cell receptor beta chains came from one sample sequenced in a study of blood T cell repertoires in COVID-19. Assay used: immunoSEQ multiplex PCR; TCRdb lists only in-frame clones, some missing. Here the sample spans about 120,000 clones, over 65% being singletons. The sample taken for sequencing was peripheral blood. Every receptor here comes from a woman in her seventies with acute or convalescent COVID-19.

The CDR3 nucleotides are TGTGCCACCAGTGATGTCCCGATGGCGGTTTTCTCCTACGAGCAGTACTTC. Its translation is CATSDVPMAVFSYEQYF. This chain joins TRBV24-1 and TRBJ2-7; D is unresolved. V was shortened by 3 bases and J by 0 bases, with 17 bases between the two germline ends. Per germline, CDR1 KGHDR and CDR2 SFDVKD. This CDR3 is built from 17 residues.

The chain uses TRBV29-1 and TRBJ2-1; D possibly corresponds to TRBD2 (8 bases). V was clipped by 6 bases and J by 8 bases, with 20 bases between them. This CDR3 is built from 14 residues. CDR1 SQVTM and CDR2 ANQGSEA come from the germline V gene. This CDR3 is CSVGGDRASHEQFF. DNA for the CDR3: TGCAGCGTCGGGGGGGACAGAGCTTCCCATGAGCAGTTCTTC.

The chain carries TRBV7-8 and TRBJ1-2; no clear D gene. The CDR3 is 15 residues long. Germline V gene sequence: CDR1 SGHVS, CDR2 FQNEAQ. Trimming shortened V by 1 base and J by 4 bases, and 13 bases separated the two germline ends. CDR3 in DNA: TGTGCCAGCAGCTTAGTTCTAGACCCTATCTATGGCTACACCTTC. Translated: CASSLVLDPIYGYTF.

Here the CDR3 DNA reads TGTGCCAGCAGTTCGGAGAAGTACACTGAAGCTTTCTTT. This encodes CASSSEKYTEAFF. The V and J genes are TRBV6-6 and TRBJ1-1; D ambiguous. The CDR3 runs 13 residues. V dropped 4 bases and J dropped 3 bases, with 9 bases sitting between them. Germline values: CDR1 MNHNY, CDR2 SVGAGI (reference sequence).

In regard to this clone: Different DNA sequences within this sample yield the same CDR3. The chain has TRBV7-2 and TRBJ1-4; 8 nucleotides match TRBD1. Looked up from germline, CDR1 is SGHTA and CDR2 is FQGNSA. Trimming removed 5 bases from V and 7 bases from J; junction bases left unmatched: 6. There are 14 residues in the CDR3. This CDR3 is CASSLGQGGEKLFF. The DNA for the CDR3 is TGTGCCAGCAGCCTCGGACAGGGTGGTGAAAAACTGTTTTTT.

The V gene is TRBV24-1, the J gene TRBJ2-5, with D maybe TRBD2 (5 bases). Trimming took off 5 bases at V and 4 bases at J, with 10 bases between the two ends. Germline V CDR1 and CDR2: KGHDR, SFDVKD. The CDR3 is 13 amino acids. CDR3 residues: CATSGGSGETQYF. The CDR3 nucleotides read TGTGCCACCAGTGGCGGCAGCGGAGAGACCCAGTACTTC.

The CDR3 reads CASSLGADTEAFF. In nucleotides, the CDR3 is TGTGCCAGCAGCTTAGGGGCAGATACTGAAGCTTTCTTT. The rearrangement joins TRBV11-3 to TRBJ1-1; D gene uncertain. V lost 1 base, J lost 5 bases, and 8 bases lay in between. The CDR3 length is 13 residues. CDR1 and CDR2 (germline): SGHNT, YENEEA. The full variable domain, its missing parts supplied by reference TRBV11-3 and TRBJ1-1, is EAGVVQSPRYKIIEKKQPVAFWCNPISGHNTLYWYLQNLGQGPELLIRYENEEAVDDSQLPKDRFSAERLKGVDSTLKIQPAELGDSAVYLCASSLGADTEAFFGQGTRLTVV.

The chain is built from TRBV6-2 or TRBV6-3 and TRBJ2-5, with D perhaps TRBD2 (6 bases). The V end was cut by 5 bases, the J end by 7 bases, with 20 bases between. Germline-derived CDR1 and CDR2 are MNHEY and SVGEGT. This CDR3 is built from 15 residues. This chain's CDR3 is CASSPRPYGGGTQYF. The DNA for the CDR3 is TGTGCCAGCAGTCCGCGCCCCTACGGGGGTGGGACCCAGTACTTC.

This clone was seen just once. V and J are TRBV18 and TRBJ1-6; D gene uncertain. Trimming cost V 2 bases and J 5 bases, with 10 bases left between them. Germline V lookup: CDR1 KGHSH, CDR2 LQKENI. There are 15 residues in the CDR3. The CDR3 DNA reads TGTGCCAGCTCACCATCGGGTTTTGATAATTCACCCCTCCACTTT. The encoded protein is CASSPSGFDNSPLHF. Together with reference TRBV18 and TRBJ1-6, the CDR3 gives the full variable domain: NAGVMQNPRHLVRRRGQEARLRCSPMKGHSHVYWYRQLPEEGLKFMVYLQKENIIDESGMPKERFSAEFPKEGPSILRIQQVVRGDSAAYFCASSPSGFDNSPLHFGNGTRLTVT.